What follows is one T cell receptor (beta chain) and its context. Its target is not known. The protocol was immunoSEQ multiplex PCR, while the TCRdb copy is restricted to in-frame clones and leaves out a portion. This sample has 70,000 to 95,000 clones, with 82% found just once. The time point denotes: baseline pretreatment blood. Treatment specified: 15 Gy SBRT to primary tumor, nephrectomy 4 weeks later. Serial blood draws occurred at baseline and 2 and 4 weeks post-SBRT. This specimen belongs to a study of radiation and T cells in renal cell carcinoma. Whole-study context: Nephrectomy followed 15 Gy stereotactic body radiation by 4 weeks.

Notes on the study in general: From baseline, blood top tumor clonotypes peaked at 2 weeks post-radiation.

After removal of 4 bases from V and 1 base from J, the junction contained 4 bases not matched to a gene. Germline V gene lookup returns CDR1 SGHVS and CDR2 FQNEAQ. CDR3 size: 16 residues. The chain uses TRBV7-8 and TRBJ1-5, with 10 nucleotides matching TRBD1. The TCR was taken from a man aged 55-75 years with renal cell carcinoma. The sample was blood, taken from a patient whose treatment included radiotherapy and nephrectomy. The CDR3 here is CASSWDRGQSNQPQHF. CDR3 coding DNA: TGTGCCAGCAGCTGGGACAGGGGACAGAGCAATCAGCCCCAGCATTTT.